This T cell receptor beta chain derives from a study of cytomegalovirus exposure and HLA in healthy donors. Study conclusions and caveats: Several of the most significant clusters were apparently associated with common viral pathogens in a later analysis.

The CDR3 totals 16 residues. V was trimmed by 6 bases and J by 4 bases, leaving 22 bases between them. Turning to this clone: Antigen specificity is unknown.

PCR amplification relied on 60 Vbeta primers (plus 13 Jbeta primers). The data were produced by immunoSEQ multiplex PCR, yet TCRdb's version contains in-frame clones alone and is incomplete. The sample yields 75,000 to 100,000 clones, 60% to 80% seen once. The sample was PBMCs. The genes are TRBV23-1 and TRBJ2-7; a possible D gene is TRBD1 (7 bases). TRBV23-1 is flagged as an ORF with uncertain function. The source is a man aged 55 to 69 in good health and CMV-seronegative. CDR3 nucleotide sequence: TGCGCCAGCAGACGCATCAGGGGGAGGCAGGTATACGAGCAGTACTTC. It codes for CASRRIRGRQVYEQYF.